This is a list of T cell receptor beta chains from one sample in a study of T-cell reconstitution after alpha-beta-depleted transplantation in children. TCRdb re-derived calls from the PCR reads in MiXCR, one entry per CDR3 protein. The sample includes around 78,000 distinct CDR3 sequences, around 7.9% of them seen just once. The material was PBMCs from the stem cell graft donor, obtained from the stem cell graft. All receptors come from a human donor who donated a stem cell graft to a child with acute lymphoblastic leukemia. Each CDR3 is given with its conserved first and last residue. A D gene is named only where the DNA matches it firmly. Expanded clones are given a class, and other clones once, few, many or no size at all.

j_call | v_call | d_call | clone_size | cdr3_nt | cdr3_aa
TRBJ2-7 | TRBV27 | NA | many | TGTGCCAGCAGTTGGAACAGGGTCAACGAGCAGTACTTC | CASSWNRVNEQYF
TRBJ2-3 | TRBV7-6 | NA | few | TGTGCCAGCAGCTCCAGAAGGAGCGCCACGCAGTATTTT | CASSSRRSATQYF
TRBJ2-2 | TRBV5-1 | NA | many | TGCGCCAGCAGCTTGGGGGGCGACGCAACCGGGGAGCTGTTTTTT | CASSLGGDATGELFF
TRBJ2-1 | TRBV7-2 | TRBD1 | many | TGTGCCAGCAGCCTAGGCCGGGGACAGGGAAGCTCCTACAATGAGCAGTTCTTC | CASSLGRGQGSSYNEQFF
TRBJ2-2 | TRBV12-3/TRBV12-4 | NA | many | TGTGCCAGCAGTTTAGCGACGCTAGCCCCCGTGGAGCTGTTTTTT | CASSLATLAPVELFF
TRBJ2-5 | TRBV29-1 | NA | many | TGCAGCGTTGGAACAGGGATGGGGGAGACCCAGTACTTC | CSVGTGMGETQYF
TRBJ2-5 | TRBV5-1 | TRBD1 | many | TGCGCCAGCAGCCCAGGGACAGCATACCAAGAGACCCAGTACTTC | CASSPGTAYQETQYF
TRBJ2-4 | TRBV15 | NA | many | TGTGCCACCAGCAGAGATCAAGGGACCAAAAACATTCAGTACTTC | CATSRDQGTKNIQYF
TRBJ2-3 | TRBV5-6 | NA | many | TGTGCCAGCAGCTGGCAAGATACGCAGTATTTT | CASSWQDTQYF
TRBJ2-6 | TRBV29-1 | NA | few | TGCAGCGTTGGAACTAGGGCTCTTTCTGGGGCCAACGTCCTGACTTTC | CSVGTRALSGANVLTF
TRBJ1-2 | TRBV5-1 | TRBD1 | many | TGCGCCAGCAGCTCCTCACCGGGACAGGGGGCGTACTATGGCTACACCTTC | CASSSSPGQGAYYGYTF
TRBJ1-1 | TRBV5-5 | NA | many | TGTGCCAGCAGGAGAGGGGGGACTGAAGCTTTCTTT | CASRRGGTEAFF
TRBJ2-5 | TRBV7-6 | NA | few | TGTGCCAGCAGCCAAGAGAGGGGGATAACAGAGACCCAGTACTTC | CASSQERGITETQYF
TRBJ1-3 | TRBV28 | TRBD1 | medium-sized | TGTGCCAGCAGTTTACCCCGGACAGGTGTCGCTGGAAACACCATATATTTT | CASSLPRTGVAGNTIYF
TRBJ2-5 | TRBV9 | TRBD1 | many | TGTGCCAGCAGCGAAGACAGGGTTCGGGAGACCCAGTACTTC | CASSEDRVRETQYF
TRBJ2-2 | TRBV27 | NA | many | TGTGCCAGCGGCGCCAGTACAGGCGTCCGCGGCACCGGGGAGCTGTTTTTT | CASGASTGVRGTGELFF
TRBJ2-7 | TRBV7-3 | TRBD1 | NA | TGTGCCAGCAGCTTAACGACAGGGTACGAGCAGTACTTC | CASSLTTGYEQYF
TRBJ2-6 | TRBV7-8 | TRBD2 | many | TGTGCCAGCAGCTTAAGGGGACTAGATTTTTCTGGGGCCAACGTCCTGACTTTC | CASSLRGLDFSGANVLTF
TRBJ2-7 | TRBV7-9 | NA | many | TGTGCCAGCAGCTTAGACGGTTCAGGACCCTACGAGCAGTACTTC | CASSLDGSGPYEQYF
TRBJ1-2 | TRBV4-3 | NA | many | TGCGCCAGCAGCCAAGAAGTGGCATATGGCTACACCTTC | CASSQEVAYGYTF
TRBJ2-1 | TRBV18 | TRBD2 | few | TGTGCCAGCTCACCACCGTCACTAGCGGGGGGCCGGAATGAGCAGTTCTTC | CASSPPSLAGGRNEQFF
TRBJ1-5 | TRBV19 | TRBD1 | NA | TGTGCCAGTAGTCCCCCTTTACGGGACAGGATTCAACAGCCCCAGCATTTT | CASSPPLRDRIQQPQHF
TRBJ2-5 | TRBV7-9 | NA | NA | TGTGCCAGCAGCCCAGAAGTGACGTGGGAGACCCAGTACTTC | CASSPEVTWETQYF
TRBJ2-6 | TRBV6-5 | NA | many | TGTGCCAGCAGTCACCAGGACTCTGGGGCCAACGTCCTGACTTTC | CASSHQDSGANVLTF
TRBJ1-1 | TRBV11-2 | NA | once | TGTGCCAGCAGACCAATTCTCAGGCCGAACACTGAAGCTTTCTTT | CASRPILRPNTEAFF
TRBJ2-3 | TRBV5-1 | NA | many | TGCGCCAGCAGCCCACCGACGCGTCCAGAGACGCAGTATTTT | CASSPPTRPETQYF
TRBJ1-1 | TRBV6-2/TRBV6-3 | NA | many | TGTGCCAGCAGTTCCGAGGACGGACTTGAAGCTTTCTTT | CASSSEDGLEAFF
TRBJ2-3 | TRBV14 | NA | NA | TGTGCCAGCAGCCAAGATGCCCTAGCTGAAAGCACAGATACGCAGTATTTT | CASSQDALAESTDTQYF
TRBJ1-1 | TRBV12-3/TRBV12-4 | NA | many | TGTGCCAGCAGTTCAAACTCAGGGAGCACTGAAGCTTTCTTT | CASSSNSGSTEAFF
TRBJ1-1 | TRBV19 | NA | few | TGTGCCAGTAGTAGAAGCAGGGGTCAAAAGAACACTGAAGCTTTCTTT | CASSRSRGQKNTEAFF
TRBJ1-5 | TRBV28 | NA | many | TGTGCCAGCAGTTCAACCCGGGGCCTACCGAATCAGCCCCAGCATTTT | CASSSTRGLPNQPQHF
TRBJ1-1 | TRBV5-1 | NA | few | TGCGCCAGCATCAAAACAGTTAACGGGGGTGAAGCTTTCTTT | CASIKTVNGGEAFF
TRBJ1-1 | TRBV21-1 | NA | many | TGTGCCAGCAGCAAATCTTACGGGAACACTGAAGCTTTCTTT | CASSKSYGNTEAFF
TRBJ1-6 | TRBV5-4 | TRBD1 | NA | TGTGCCAGCAGCGGCGGACAGGGTAATTCACCCCTCCACTTT | CASSGGQGNSPLHF
TRBJ2-3 | TRBV6-2/TRBV6-3 | TRBD2 | few | TGTGCCAGCAGACTCTCTAGCGGGGGGGCTTCAAATACGCAGTATTTT | CASRLSSGGASNTQYF
TRBJ2-3 | TRBV7-9 | TRBD2 | many | TGTGCCAGCAGCTTAACTAGCGGGGGCACAGATACGCAGTATTTT | CASSLTSGGTDTQYF
TRBJ1-6 | TRBV4-3 | NA | many | TGCGCCAGCAGCCAAGGAACGGGACTGAATAATTCACCCCTCCACTTT | CASSQGTGLNNSPLHF
TRBJ2-3 | TRBV12-3/TRBV12-4 | TRBD2 | many | TGTGCCAGCGAATCTAGCGGGAGGGGCCCAGATACGCAGTATTTT | CASESSGRGPDTQYF
TRBJ1-3 | TRBV4-2 | NA | many | TGTGCCAGCAGCCAAGAGGAGGGAAACTCTGGAAACACCATATATTTT | CASSQEEGNSGNTIYF
TRBJ2-2 | TRBV5-1 | TRBD1 | NA | TGCGCCAGCAGCTTGCGACAGGGCGCCGGGGAGCTGTTTTTT | CASSLRQGAGELFF
TRBJ2-2 | TRBV3-1 | TRBD2 | many | TGTGCCAGCAGCCAATTAGCGGGAGGGCCTTACACCGGGGAGCTGTTTTTT | CASSQLAGGPYTGELFF
TRBJ1-1 | TRBV11-2 | NA | NA | TGTGCCAGCAGAGCCCTGCCCCAGGGGCGAGGTACTGAAGCTTTCTTT | CASRALPQGRGTEAFF
TRBJ1-4 | TRBV4-3 | NA | NA | TGCGCCAGCAGCCAAGAGGTTCCAGGGCGTGAAAAACTGTTTTTT | CASSQEVPGREKLFF
TRBJ1-5 | TRBV6-6 | NA | many | TGTGCCAGCAGTTACTCGGTGGGGAATCAGCCCCAGCATTTT | CASSYSVGNQPQHF
TRBJ2-2 | TRBV6-4 | NA | many | TGTGCCAGCAGTGAGCGGGACACCGGGGAGCTGTTTTTT | CASSERDTGELFF